Described below is a single T cell receptor (beta chain) sequence and its context. The data were taken from a study of shared clonotypes between healthy human individuals. Assay execution took place at the deep level. Each PCR replicate from the sorted subsets contained about 200 ng DNA, which is about 30,000 T cell genomes. Assay: immunoSEQ multiplex PCR; the TCRdb copy retains only in-frame clones and omits some. The table lists 150,000 to 200,000 clones, approximately 95% of them singletons. Both subsets, CD45RA+ naive and CD45RA-negative memory, were split from the CD4+ cells. Germline-derived CDR1 and CDR2 are ENHRY and SYGVKD. The CDR3 covers 13 residues. The ends were cut back, 11 bases at V and 6 bases at J, with 18 bases in the middle.

The sequence was collected from a woman aged 25 to 45 in good health. The chain recombines TRBV10-3 with TRBJ2-3; a possible D gene is TRBD2 (6 bases). The sample comprised naive CD4+ T cells sorted from blood. Noted subset: CD45RA+ positively selected. DNA of the CDR3: TGTGCCTCACAACAGGAGGGGACGGATACGCAGTATTTT. Protein sequence: CASQQEGTDTQYF.